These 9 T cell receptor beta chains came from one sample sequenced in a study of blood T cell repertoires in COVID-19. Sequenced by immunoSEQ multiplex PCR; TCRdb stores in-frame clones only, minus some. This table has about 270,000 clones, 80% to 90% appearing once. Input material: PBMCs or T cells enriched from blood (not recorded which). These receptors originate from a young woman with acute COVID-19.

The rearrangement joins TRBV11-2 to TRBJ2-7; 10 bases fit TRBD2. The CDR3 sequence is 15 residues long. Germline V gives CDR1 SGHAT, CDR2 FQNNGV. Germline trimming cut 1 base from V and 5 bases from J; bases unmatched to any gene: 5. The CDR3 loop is CASSLGASGSHEQYF. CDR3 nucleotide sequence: TGTGCCAGCAGCTTAGGGGCTAGCGGGAGCCACGAGCAGTACTTC.

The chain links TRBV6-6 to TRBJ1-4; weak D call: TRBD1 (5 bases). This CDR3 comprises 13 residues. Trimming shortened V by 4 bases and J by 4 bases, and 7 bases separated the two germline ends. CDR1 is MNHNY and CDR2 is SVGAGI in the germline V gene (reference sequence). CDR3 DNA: TGTGCCAGCAGTTCAGGGCATAATGAAAAACTGTTTTTT. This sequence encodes CASSSGHNEKLFF.

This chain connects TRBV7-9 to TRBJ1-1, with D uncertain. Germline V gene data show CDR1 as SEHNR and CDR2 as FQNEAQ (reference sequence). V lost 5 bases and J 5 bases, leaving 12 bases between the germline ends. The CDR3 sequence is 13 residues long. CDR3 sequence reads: CASSQAAATEAFF. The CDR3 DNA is TGTGCCAGCAGCCAAGCCGCCGCGACTGAAGCTTTCTTT.

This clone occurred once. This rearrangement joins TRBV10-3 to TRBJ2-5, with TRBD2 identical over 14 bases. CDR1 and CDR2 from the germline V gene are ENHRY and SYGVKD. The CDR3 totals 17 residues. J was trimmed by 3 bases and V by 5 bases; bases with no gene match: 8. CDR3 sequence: CAISKGTSGRWEETQYF. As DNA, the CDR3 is TGTGCCATCAGTAAAGGGACTAGCGGGAGATGGGAAGAGACCCAGTACTTC.

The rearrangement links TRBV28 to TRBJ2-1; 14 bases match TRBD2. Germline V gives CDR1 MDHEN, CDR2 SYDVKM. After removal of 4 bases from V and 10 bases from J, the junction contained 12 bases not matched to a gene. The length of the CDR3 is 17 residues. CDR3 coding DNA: TGTGCCAGCAGTTACGCACCGGGACTAGCGGGAGCGTGGGAGCAGTTCTTC. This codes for CASSYAPGLAGAWEQFF.

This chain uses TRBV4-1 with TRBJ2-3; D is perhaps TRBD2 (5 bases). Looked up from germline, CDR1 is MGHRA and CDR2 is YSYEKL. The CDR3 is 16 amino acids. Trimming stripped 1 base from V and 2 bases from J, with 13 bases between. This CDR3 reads CASSQVAGVPTDTQYF. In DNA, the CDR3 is TGCGCCAGCAGCCAAGTCGCGGGCGTGCCCACAGATACGCAGTATTTT.

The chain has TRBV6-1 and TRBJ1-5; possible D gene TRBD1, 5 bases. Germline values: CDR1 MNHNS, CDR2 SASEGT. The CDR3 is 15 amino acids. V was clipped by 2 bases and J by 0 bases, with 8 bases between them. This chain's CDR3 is CASSETRDSNQPQHF. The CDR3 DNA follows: TGTGCCAGCAGTGAAACCAGGGATAGCAATCAGCCCCAGCATTTT.

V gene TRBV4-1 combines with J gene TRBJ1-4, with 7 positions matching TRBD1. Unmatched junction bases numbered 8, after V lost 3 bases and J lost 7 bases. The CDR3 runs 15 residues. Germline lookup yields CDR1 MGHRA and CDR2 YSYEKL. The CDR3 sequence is CASSQGRQGSEKLFF. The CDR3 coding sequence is TGCGCCAGCAGCCAGGGGAGACAGGGTAGTGAAAAACTGTTTTTT.

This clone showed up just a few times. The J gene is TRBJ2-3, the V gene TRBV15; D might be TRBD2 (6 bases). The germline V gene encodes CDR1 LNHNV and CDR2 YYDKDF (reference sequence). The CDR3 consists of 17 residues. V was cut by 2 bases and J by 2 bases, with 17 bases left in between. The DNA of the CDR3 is TGTGCCACCAGCAGAACCTTGGGGGGAGGTTCCACAGATACGCAGTATTTT. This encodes CATSRTLGGGSTDTQYF.